This T cell receptor (beta chain) appears in the sequencing data of a study of blood T cell repertoires in COVID-19. In the study overall: The United States, Italy and Spain provided the acute and convalescent COVID-19 samples. From T cells, B-cell-depleted T cells, or PBMCs came the material, which was cDNA or gDNA.

Per germline, CDR1 SGHRS and CDR2 YFSETQ. V was clipped by 4 bases and J by 7 bases; unmatched bases: 7. The length of the CDR3 is 15 residues. The authors' processing: By means of reference gene primer amplification, nucleated cell counts were estimated. The data were produced by immunoSEQ multiplex PCR, yet TCRdb's version contains in-frame clones alone and is incomplete. V, J and clone size were drawn from that table, and D and trimming were deduced from the DNA. The table shows approximately 200,000 clones, with approximately 80% occurring only once. The chain couples TRBV5-1 to TRBJ2-1; 11 bases are shared with TRBD2. The sequence derives from a woman aged 80 or over with acute or convalescent COVID-19. The sequenced sample was peripheral blood. CDR3 DNA: TGCGCCAGCAGCGAACTAGCGGGAGTAGGTAATGAGCAGTTCTTC. Amino acids: CASSELAGVGNEQFF. Looking up the rest from reference TRBV5-1 and TRBJ2-1 gives the full variable domain: KAGVTQTPRYLIKTRGQQVTLSCSPISGHRSVSWYQQTPGQGLQFLFEYFSETQRNKGNFPGRFSGRQFSNSRSEMNVSTLELGDSALYLCASSELAGVGNEQFFGPGTRLTVL.